This TCR beta chain was recovered during a study of Ad26.COV2.S vaccination and SARS-CoV-2 variants. The germline CDR1 and CDR2 sequences are PRHDT and FYEKMQ (reference sequence). The CDR3 consists of 15 residues. With 3 bases clipped from V and 2 bases from J, the junction kept 4 bases outside the gene matches. As concerns this clone: Antigen: not known.

Clones were read by immunoSEQ multiplex PCR, and TCRdb kept only the in-frame ones, dropping some. The sample holds just over 350,000 clones, 92% seen once. Study outcomes and limitations: Analytic work on TCR breadth and depth might have understated the full extent of total T cell responses. Vaccinees showed greater spike-specific TCR breadth than placebo recipients.

This sample comprised peripheral blood, obtained after recovery from COVID-19. The rearrangement links TRBV13 to TRBJ2-5; 9 bases are shared with TRBD1. This sequence originates from a human donor who had recovered from COVID-19. The CDR3 reads CASSLGTGIQETQYF. The CDR3 bases are TGTGCCAGCAGCTTGGGGACAGGGATACAAGAGACCCAGTACTTC.